One and the same sample provided the 20 T cell receptor beta chains below, sequenced in a study of blood T cell repertoires in COVID-19. Here immunoSEQ multiplex PCR was the method, and the copy in TCRdb shows in-frame clones only, minus some. Of 150,000 to 200,000 clones listed, about 85% are singletons. Sequencing used peripheral blood. These TCRs come from a man aged 60 to 69 with acute or convalescent COVID-19.

The rearrangement links TRBV5-4 to TRBJ2-1, with 12 bases that match TRBD2. J gave up 4 bases and V 4 bases, and 6 bases lay outside the gene matches. The CDR3 spans 16 residues. Germline-derived CDR1 and CDR2 are SGHNT and YYREEE (reference sequence). CDR3 protein: CASSPRTSGVYNEQFF. In nucleotides, the CDR3 is TGTGCCAGCAGCCCCCGGACTAGCGGGGTGTACAATGAGCAGTTCTTC.

The genes are TRBV5-4 and TRBJ2-1; 8 bases map to TRBD2. V gave up 0 bases and J gave up 2 bases; unmatched junction bases: 1. CDR3 size: 15 residues. The germline V gene has CDR1 SGHNT and CDR2 YYREEE (reference sequence). This CDR3 reads CASSLAGRAYNEQFF. CDR3 coding DNA: TGTGCCAGCAGCTTGGCCGGGAGGGCCTACAATGAGCAGTTCTTC.

The V call is TRBV7-2, the J call TRBJ2-7; TRBD1 aligns across 9 bases. There are 14 residues in the CDR3. Germline V CDR1 and CDR2: SGHTA, FQGNSA. The trim removed 1 base at V and 7 bases at J, leaving 5 bases unmatched. The CDR3 spells CASSLEQGAGEQYV. In nucleotides, the CDR3 is TGTGCCAGCAGCTTAGAACAGGGGGCGGGAGAGCAGTACGTC.

This CDR3 reads CASSFYGTGENEKLFF. The DNA for the CDR3 is TGTGCCAGCAGTTTTTACGGGACAGGGGAGAATGAAAAACTGTTTTTT. V gene TRBV5-4 combines with J gene TRBJ1-4; 10 bases line up with TRBD1. The CDR3 runs 16 residues. CDR1 and CDR2 (germline): SGHNT, YYREEE (reference sequence). The ends lost 5 bases at V and 5 bases at J; junction bases unmatched: 9.

This clone has only one observation. The rearrangement links TRBV19 to TRBJ2-5; no firm D call. Trimming left V 3 bases short and J 0 bases short, with 5 bases between. This CDR3 region has 13 residues. CDR1 is LNHDA and CDR2 is SQIVND in the germline V gene (reference sequence). The CDR3 coding sequence is TGTGCCAGTAGTATTAGTCACCAAGAGACCCAGTACTTC. Encoded protein: CASSISHQETQYF.

The CDR3 sequence is CASSVGLFSGNTIYF. CDR3 bases: TGTGCCAGCAGCGTAGGGCTCTTCTCTGGAAACACCATATATTTT. V gene TRBV9 combines with J gene TRBJ1-3; D is ambiguous. The V end was cut by 0 bases, the J end by 0 bases, with 7 bases between. Germline loops: CDR1 SGDLS, CDR2 YYNGEE. The CDR3 length is 15 residues.

The J gene is TRBJ1-1, the V gene TRBV4-2; D gene uncertain. Trimming left V 2 bases short and J 10 bases short, with 17 bases between. The V gene's germline CDR1 is LGHNA and CDR2 YNFKEQ. This CDR3 has 14 residues. The CDR3 nucleotides read TGTGCCAGCAGCCAACCTAATAGCCCCGAAGGAGCTTTCTTT. Its translation: CASSQPNSPEGAFF.

The V call is TRBV3-1 (or the pseudogene TRBV3-2), the J call TRBJ2-3, with D tentatively TRBD2 (6 bases). Between the trimmed V and J ends, which lost 1 base and 1 base, there was a span of 9 bases. There are 15 residues in the CDR3. Germline CDR1 and CDR2: LGHDT and YNNKEL (reference sequence). The CDR3, as DNA: TGTGCCAGCAGCCAAGTGGGGACTGGCACAGATACGCAGTATTTT. It yields the protein CASSQVGTGTDTQYF.

This rearrangement joins TRBV12-3 or TRBV12-4 to TRBJ1-2; 8 nucleotides align to TRBD1. With V trimmed by 6 bases and J by 6 bases, 6 bases remained unmatched. This CDR3 has 13 residues. The CDR3 DNA sequence: TGTGCCAGCAGACCGACAGGGGCACATGGCTACACCTTC. This gives the protein CASRPTGAHGYTF.

This rearrangement joins TRBV7-2 to TRBJ2-5; tentative D call: TRBD1 (5 bases). The CDR3 is made up of 15 amino acids. Per the germline V gene, CDR1 is SGHTA and CDR2 is FQGNSA. Between the trimmed V and J ends, which lost 0 bases and 1 base, there was a span of 9 bases. CDR3 sequence reads: CASSLAGQPQETQYF. CDR3 coding DNA: TGTGCCAGCAGCTTAGCGGGGCAGCCCCAAGAGACCCAGTACTTC.

The V call is TRBV5-1, the J call TRBJ1-2; D gene unclear. CDR1 and CDR2 from the germline V gene are SGHRS and YFSETQ. Trimming shortened V by 3 bases and J by 4 bases, and 25 bases separated the two germline ends. The CDR3 is made up of 18 amino acids. Here the CDR3 DNA reads TGCGCCAGCAGCTCTCACCGGGCCCTAGGTAGGAGGATCTATGGCTACACCTTC. It is translated as CASSSHRALGRRIYGYTF.

The V and J genes are TRBV3-1 (or the pseudogene TRBV3-2) and TRBJ1-1, with TRBD1 matching 12 bases. The CDR3 totals 15 residues. Germline trimming cut 0 bases from V and 10 bases from J; bases unmatched to any gene: 6. Germline V gene lookup returns CDR1 LGHDT and CDR2 YNNKEL (reference sequence). The CDR3 nucleotides are TGTGCCAGCAGCCAAGAGCCCGGGACAGGGGGCCCAGCTTTCTTT. Translating gives CASSQEPGTGGPAFF.

This chain's CDR3 is CASSLGTVYEQYV. CDR3 nucleotides: TGTGCCAGCAGCTTGGGGACAGTCTACGAGCAGTACGTC. This chain uses TRBV5-8 with TRBJ2-7; tentative D call: TRBD1 (6 bases). Trimming left V 0 bases short and J 3 bases short, with 7 bases between. Germline V CDR1 and CDR2: SGHTS, YDEGEE. The CDR3 spans 13 residues.

The V gene is TRBV7-2, the J gene TRBJ1-5; D not certain. The CDR3 length is 15 residues. Per the germline V gene, CDR1 is SGHTA and CDR2 is FQGNSA. The V and J ends lost 1 base and 0 bases respectively, with 7 bases between them. This chain's CDR3 is CASSLGAYSNQPQHF. The CDR3 nucleotides are TGTGCCAGCAGCTTAGGGGCGTATAGCAATCAGCCCCAGCATTTT.

Here the CDR3 DNA reads TGTGCCAGCTCCCCCGAGTTATCCGGGGAGCTGTTTTTT. Translating gives CASSPELSGELFF. This sequence joins TRBV18 and TRBJ2-2; no firm D call. This CDR3 is built from 13 residues. The germline CDR1 and CDR2 sequences are KGHSH and LQKENI. The V and J ends lost 6 bases and 6 bases respectively, with 11 bases between them.

The chain carries TRBV3-1 (or the pseudogene TRBV3-2) and TRBJ2-1; perhaps TRBD2 as D (5 bases). Trimming removed 1 base at V and 7 bases at J, with 14 bases between. CDR1 and CDR2 (germline): LGHDT, YNNKEL (reference sequence). This CDR3 contains 15 residues. The CDR3 sequence is CASSQALISANEQFF. In nucleotides, the CDR3 is TGTGCCAGCAGCCAAGCTCTAATTAGCGCGAATGAGCAGTTCTTC.

The rearrangement uses TRBV12-5 and TRBJ1-2; TRBD1 agrees at 8 bases. The junction had 4 bases not matched to a gene; V was cut back by 6 bases and J by 7 bases. CDR3 length: 12 amino acids. CDR1 is LGHNT and CDR2 is FRNRAP in the germline V gene. The CDR3 bases are TGTGCTAGTGGGACAGGGGCGGGTGGCTACACCTTC. Encoded protein: CASGTGAGGYTF.

This sequence joins TRBV6-5 and TRBJ1-4; unclear D gene. Germline loops: CDR1 MNHEY, CDR2 SVGAGI. The CDR3 covers 15 residues. Trimming left V 9 bases short and J 0 bases short, with 14 bases between. Here the CDR3 reads CASLGFGTTNEKLFF. The CDR3 DNA reads as TGTGCCAGTCTCGGATTCGGGACAACTAATGAAAAACTGTTTTTT.

The V gene is TRBV4-2, the J gene TRBJ2-5; TRBD2 matches at 13 bases. Germline assignment: CDR1 LGHNA and CDR2 YNFKEQ. V lost 1 base, J lost 1 base, and 3 bases stayed unmatched. The CDR3 length is 17 residues. Here the CDR3 DNA reads TGTGCCAGCAGCCAAGGCGGGACTAGCGGGGTCCAAGAGACCCAGTACTTC. This encodes CASSQGGTSGVQETQYF.

The chain uses TRBV10-1 and TRBJ2-7, with 9 bases fitting TRBD1. The ends lost 9 bases at V and 2 bases at J; junction bases unmatched: 5. Per germline, CDR1 WNHNN and CDR2 SYGVQD (reference sequence). This CDR3 contains 13 residues. The CDR3 nucleotides are TGCGCCAGTGTCCGGGACAGGGCCTACGAGCAGTACTTC. It is translated as CASVRDRAYEQYF.